A single sample gave rise to the 25 T cell receptor beta chains below, sequenced in a study of blood T cells in healthy people across ages. Next came a second PCR, run for about 7 to 12 cycles, which used a sample-barcoded 5' primer along with a J-beta primer mix. TCRdb re-called the 5' RACE reads through MiXCR, storing one row per CDR3 protein. The sample contains 1.5 million or so distinct CDR3 sequences, approximately 43% of which appear only once. Sequencing was done on a sample of blood. These receptors were obtained from a woman aged 18-29 years in good health.

This clonotype was seen once. The gene calls are TRBV3-1 and TRBJ2-5; a possible D gene is TRBD2 (6 bases). Germline V gene sequence: CDR1 LGHDT, CDR2 YNNKEL (reference sequence). CDR3 length: 14 amino acids. V shed 1 base and J shed 11 bases, with 17 bases lying between them. The CDR3 here is CASSQGGIFGEQYF. CDR3 coding DNA: TGTGCCAGCAGCCAAGGCGGGATCTTTGGGGAGCAGTACTTC.

The rearrangement joins TRBV6-5 to TRBJ2-3, with D perhaps assigned TRBD1 or TRBD2 (6 bases each). Germline CDR1 MNHEY, CDR2 SVGAGI. CDR3 length: 17 residues. The V and J ends lost 0 bases and 1 base respectively, with 14 bases between them. This CDR3 reads CASSYSGGGIRTDTQYF. The DNA for the CDR3 is TGTGCCAGCAGTTACTCCGGAGGGGGTATCCGCACAGATACGCAGTATTTT.

This clonotype appeared a few times. This chain connects TRBV6-6 to TRBJ1-2; D is ambiguous. Germline V gene sequence: CDR1 MNHNY, CDR2 SVGAGI (reference sequence). There are 15 residues in the CDR3. Trimming took off 0 bases at V and 3 bases at J, with 11 bases between the two ends. CDR3 in amino acids: CASSYSSRVHYGYTF. The CDR3 DNA reads as TGTGCCAGCAGTTACTCGTCGCGGGTTCACTATGGCTACACCTTC.

This sequence joins TRBV29-1 and TRBJ2-3; 10 bases map to TRBD2. J lost 4 bases, V lost 3 bases, and 4 bases had no gene match. Germline V gene sequence: CDR1 SQVTM, CDR2 ANQGSEA. CDR3 size: 14 residues. The CDR3 loop reads CSVELAGVADTQYF. Here the CDR3 DNA reads TGCAGCGTTGAGCTAGCGGGAGTGGCAGATACGCAGTATTTT.

This clonotype was found a few times. The J gene is TRBJ2-5, the V gene TRBV20-1, with a tentative D call TRBD1 (6 bases). V was cut by 5 bases and J by 2 bases, with 15 bases left in between. The germline gives CDR1 DFQATT, CDR2 SNEGSKA (reference sequence). The CDR3 has 14 residues. CDR3 residues: CSAPVEQGQETQYF. CDR3 nucleotides: TGCAGTGCTCCCGTGGAACAGGGACAAGAGACCCAGTACTTC.

The V and J genes are TRBV20-1 and TRBJ2-5; 8 positions match TRBD2. The J segment lost 11 bases and the V segment lost 0 bases, leaving 17 bases of the junction unmatched. CDR3 length: 16 residues. Germline loops: CDR1 DFQATT, CDR2 SNEGSKA (reference sequence). The CDR3 DNA is TGCAGTGCTAGAGATGGGTCCGGGACTAGTCTCAATGAGCAGTACTTC. Translation gives CSARDGSGTSLNEQYF.

This clonotype has a handful of counts. This chain uses TRBV15 with TRBJ2-5, with no clear D. The CDR3 extends over 13 amino acids. V was cut by 1 base and J by 4 bases, with 7 bases left in between. Germline CDR1 LNHNV, CDR2 YYDKDF (reference sequence). The CDR3 coding sequence is TGTGCCACCAGCAGAGCAGGACGAGAGACCCAGTACTTC. Translating it yields CATSRAGRETQYF.

The genes are TRBV5-1 and TRBJ2-5; either TRBD1 or TRBD2 may fit D (5 bases each). The CDR3 is 15 residues long. Germline V gene data show CDR1 as SGHRS and CDR2 as YFSETQ. The V end was cut by 4 bases, the J end by 11 bases, with 24 bases between. The DNA for the CDR3 is TGCGCCAGCAGCCTCCACTATAGGGACCAAGTTGAGCAGTACTTC. Translated: CASSLHYRDQVEQYF.

This clonotype was detected only a few times. V and J are TRBV4-3 and TRBJ1-6, with 9 bases matching TRBD1. CDR1 LGHNA and CDR2 YSLEER come from the germline V gene. After removal of 3 bases from V and 9 bases from J, the junction contained 12 bases not matched to a gene. The CDR3 totals 17 residues. This CDR3 is CASSHLARDRDSSPLHF. Here the CDR3 DNA reads TGCGCCAGCAGCCACCTTGCGAGGGACAGGGATAGTTCACCCCTCCACTTT.

V gene TRBV13 combines with J gene TRBJ1-2; D uncertain. This CDR3 contains 13 residues. Germline V gene data show CDR1 as PRHDT and CDR2 as FYEKMQ (reference sequence). V lost 5 bases to trimming and J lost 6 bases, with 13 bases between them. The CDR3 region is CASSLSPIDGYTF. The CDR3 DNA reads TGTGCCAGCAGCCTGAGCCCAATAGATGGCTACACCTTC.

This clonotype appeared a few times. This sequence joins TRBV5-1 and TRBJ1-2; the D is unclear. The germline V gene encodes CDR1 SGHRS and CDR2 YFSETQ. The CDR3 is 13 amino acids. V was cut by 0 bases and J by 8 bases, with 11 bases left in between. The CDR3 here is CASSLGPEGGYTF. The CDR3 bases are TGCGCCAGCAGCTTGGGGCCTGAGGGCGGCTACACCTTC. Complete variable domain (other parts from reference TRBV5-1 and TRBJ1-2): KAGVTQTPRYLIKTRGQQVTLSCSPISGHRSVSWYQQTPGQGLQFLFEYFSETQRNKGNFPGRFSGRQFSNSRSEMNVSTLELGDSALYLCASSLGPEGGYTFGSGTRLTVV.

In the case of this clonotype: It may be a read error: a sequence one base away is much more abundant. The V and J genes are TRBV7-8 and TRBJ2-7; 7 nucleotides match TRBD1. CDR3 length: 14 residues. Germline V gene sequence: CDR1 SGHVS, CDR2 FQNEAQ. V gave up 7 bases and J gave up 2 bases; unmatched junction bases: 8. CDR3 in amino acids: CASISAQGAYEQYF. DNA of the CDR3: TGTGCCAGCATCTCGGCCCAGGGGGCCTACGAGCAGTACTTC.

Concerning this clonotype itself: A clone one base away is much larger, so this may be a read error. The V call is TRBV9, the J call TRBJ2-7; D tentatively reads TRBD1 or TRBD2 (6 bases each). CDR1 and CDR2 from the germline V gene are SGDLS and YYNGEE. There are 15 residues in the CDR3. CDR3: CASGVGGDNSYEQYF. CDR3 sequence (DNA): TGTGCCAGCGGCGTAGGAGGGGACAACTCCTACGAGCAGTACTTC.

The chain has TRBV21-1 and TRBJ1-2; TRBD1 reflects the table's D call only, with no check against the DNA. TRBV21-1 is deemed a pseudogene. The CDR3 has 11 amino acids. CDR3 sequence reads: CASLQGDGYTF. CDR3 nucleotide sequence: TGTGCCAGTTTACAGGGGGATGGCTACACCTTC.

On this clonotype itself: At one of its ends the junction is not consistent with the germline gene, which may arise from a read error. The chain couples TRBV13 to TRBJ2-1; TRBD2 aligns across 12 bases. The CDR3 runs 16 residues. Germline values: CDR1 PRHDT, CDR2 FYEKMQ (reference sequence). CDR3 in amino acids: CANSATSGGLHNEQFF. In DNA form, the CDR3 reads TGTGCCAACAGCGCGACTAGCGGGGGACTCCACAATGAGCAGTTCTTC.

This clonotype was recorded only once. V is TRBV21-1 and J is TRBJ2-1; the table's D gene call, TRBD2, was not cross checked with the DNA. TRBV21-1 is a known pseudogene. The CDR3 totals 16 residues. The CDR3 spells CASSPRTSSLYNEQFF. The DNA of the CDR3 is TGTGCCAGCAGCCCCAGGACTAGCAGCCTATACAATGAGCAGTTCTTC.

This clonotype occurred many times. CDR3: CASSLIGTSGGDTQYF. The CDR3 DNA reads TGTGCCAGCAGTCTGATAGGGACTAGCGGTGGGGATACGCAGTATTTT. The chain employs TRBV7-2 and TRBJ2-3; 11 positions match TRBD2. V was clipped by 6 bases and J by 6 bases; unmatched bases: 11. Germline V gene data show CDR1 as SGHTA and CDR2 as FQGNSA. The CDR3 covers 16 residues.

This chain links TRBV25-1 with TRBJ2-3; maybe TRBD2 (6 bases). The CDR3 sequence is 16 residues long. Germline CDR1 reads MGHDK; CDR2 reads SYGVNS. V was cut by 0 bases and J by 2 bases, with 12 bases left in between. CDR3 residues: CASSEYVGRATDTQYF. The CDR3 DNA reads as TGTGCCAGCAGTGAATACGTCGGGAGAGCCACAGATACGCAGTATTTT.

This chain uses TRBV29-1 with TRBJ2-4; 8 positions match TRBD1. The J call may be mistaken, given a closer DNA end match to TRBJ2-7. This CDR3 comprises 13 residues. CDR1 is SQVTM and CDR2 is ANQGSEA in the germline V gene. CDR3 nucleotides: TGCAGCGTACCTATGGACAGGGATGGCGAGCAGTACTTC. As protein: CSVPMDRDGEQYF.

A word on this clonotype: A read error may be the cause here, since a much bigger clone is one base away. The CDR3 nucleotides are TGCACCAGCAGCCAAGATCGGAACACAGATACGCAGTATTTT. Translation gives CTSSQDRNTDTQYF. The chain joins TRBV4-3 to TRBJ2-3; D gene unclear. The CDR3 sequence is 14 residues long. Germline V gene data show CDR1 as LGHNA and CDR2 as YSLEER.

In this sample, this clonotype turned up a few times. The V gene is TRBV6-2 or TRBV6-3, the J gene TRBJ2-7; D gene unclear. This CDR3 is 15 amino acids long. Trimming cost V 2 bases and J 0 bases, with 11 bases left between them. CDR1 and CDR2 (germline): MNHEY, SVGEGT. CDR3 protein: CASSYANVGSYEQYF. CDR3 nucleotide sequence: TGTGCCAGCAGTTACGCAAATGTCGGCTCCTACGAGCAGTACTTC.

This clonotype came up a few times. The rearrangement uses TRBV11-2 and TRBJ2-1, with D possibly being TRBD1 or TRBD2 (5 bases each). V was cut by 5 bases and J by 10 bases, with 12 bases left in between. The CDR3 has 12 residues. CDR1 is SGHAT and CDR2 is FQNNGV in the germline V gene. In DNA, the CDR3 is TGTGCCAGCAGCCTCTGGGGGTCGGAGCAGTTCTTC. It translates to CASSLWGSEQFF.

This clonotype has only a few counts. CDR3 sequence: CASSNKGAGNTIYF. The DNA for the CDR3 is TGTGCCAGCAGTAATAAGGGTGCTGGAAACACCATATATTTT. The chain has TRBV6-6 and TRBJ1-3; D unclear. CDR1 MNHNY and CDR2 SVGAGI come from the germline V gene (reference sequence). V lost 5 bases, J lost 2 bases, and 10 bases lay in between. CDR3 length: 14 residues.

At least ten counts were recorded for this clonotype. The chain couples TRBV29-1 to TRBJ2-7, with 7 positions matching TRBD1. Germline V CDR1 and CDR2: SQVTM, ANQGSEA. The J segment lost 1 base and the V segment lost 3 bases, leaving 9 bases of the junction unmatched. CDR3 length: 15 residues. The DNA for the CDR3 is TGCAGCGTTGACAAACAGGGGAGCGGATCCTACGAGCAGTACTTC. Residues: CSVDKQGSGSYEQYF.

The chain couples TRBV2 to TRBJ2-7; no definite D call. This CDR3 contains 14 residues. Germline V gene sequence: CDR1 SNHLY, CDR2 FYNNEI. V was cut by 2 bases and J by 2 bases, with 10 bases left in between. The DNA of the CDR3 is TGTGCCAGCAGTGAAAGTGGGCCCGCCTACGAGCAGTACTTC. Its protein product is CASSESGPAYEQYF.